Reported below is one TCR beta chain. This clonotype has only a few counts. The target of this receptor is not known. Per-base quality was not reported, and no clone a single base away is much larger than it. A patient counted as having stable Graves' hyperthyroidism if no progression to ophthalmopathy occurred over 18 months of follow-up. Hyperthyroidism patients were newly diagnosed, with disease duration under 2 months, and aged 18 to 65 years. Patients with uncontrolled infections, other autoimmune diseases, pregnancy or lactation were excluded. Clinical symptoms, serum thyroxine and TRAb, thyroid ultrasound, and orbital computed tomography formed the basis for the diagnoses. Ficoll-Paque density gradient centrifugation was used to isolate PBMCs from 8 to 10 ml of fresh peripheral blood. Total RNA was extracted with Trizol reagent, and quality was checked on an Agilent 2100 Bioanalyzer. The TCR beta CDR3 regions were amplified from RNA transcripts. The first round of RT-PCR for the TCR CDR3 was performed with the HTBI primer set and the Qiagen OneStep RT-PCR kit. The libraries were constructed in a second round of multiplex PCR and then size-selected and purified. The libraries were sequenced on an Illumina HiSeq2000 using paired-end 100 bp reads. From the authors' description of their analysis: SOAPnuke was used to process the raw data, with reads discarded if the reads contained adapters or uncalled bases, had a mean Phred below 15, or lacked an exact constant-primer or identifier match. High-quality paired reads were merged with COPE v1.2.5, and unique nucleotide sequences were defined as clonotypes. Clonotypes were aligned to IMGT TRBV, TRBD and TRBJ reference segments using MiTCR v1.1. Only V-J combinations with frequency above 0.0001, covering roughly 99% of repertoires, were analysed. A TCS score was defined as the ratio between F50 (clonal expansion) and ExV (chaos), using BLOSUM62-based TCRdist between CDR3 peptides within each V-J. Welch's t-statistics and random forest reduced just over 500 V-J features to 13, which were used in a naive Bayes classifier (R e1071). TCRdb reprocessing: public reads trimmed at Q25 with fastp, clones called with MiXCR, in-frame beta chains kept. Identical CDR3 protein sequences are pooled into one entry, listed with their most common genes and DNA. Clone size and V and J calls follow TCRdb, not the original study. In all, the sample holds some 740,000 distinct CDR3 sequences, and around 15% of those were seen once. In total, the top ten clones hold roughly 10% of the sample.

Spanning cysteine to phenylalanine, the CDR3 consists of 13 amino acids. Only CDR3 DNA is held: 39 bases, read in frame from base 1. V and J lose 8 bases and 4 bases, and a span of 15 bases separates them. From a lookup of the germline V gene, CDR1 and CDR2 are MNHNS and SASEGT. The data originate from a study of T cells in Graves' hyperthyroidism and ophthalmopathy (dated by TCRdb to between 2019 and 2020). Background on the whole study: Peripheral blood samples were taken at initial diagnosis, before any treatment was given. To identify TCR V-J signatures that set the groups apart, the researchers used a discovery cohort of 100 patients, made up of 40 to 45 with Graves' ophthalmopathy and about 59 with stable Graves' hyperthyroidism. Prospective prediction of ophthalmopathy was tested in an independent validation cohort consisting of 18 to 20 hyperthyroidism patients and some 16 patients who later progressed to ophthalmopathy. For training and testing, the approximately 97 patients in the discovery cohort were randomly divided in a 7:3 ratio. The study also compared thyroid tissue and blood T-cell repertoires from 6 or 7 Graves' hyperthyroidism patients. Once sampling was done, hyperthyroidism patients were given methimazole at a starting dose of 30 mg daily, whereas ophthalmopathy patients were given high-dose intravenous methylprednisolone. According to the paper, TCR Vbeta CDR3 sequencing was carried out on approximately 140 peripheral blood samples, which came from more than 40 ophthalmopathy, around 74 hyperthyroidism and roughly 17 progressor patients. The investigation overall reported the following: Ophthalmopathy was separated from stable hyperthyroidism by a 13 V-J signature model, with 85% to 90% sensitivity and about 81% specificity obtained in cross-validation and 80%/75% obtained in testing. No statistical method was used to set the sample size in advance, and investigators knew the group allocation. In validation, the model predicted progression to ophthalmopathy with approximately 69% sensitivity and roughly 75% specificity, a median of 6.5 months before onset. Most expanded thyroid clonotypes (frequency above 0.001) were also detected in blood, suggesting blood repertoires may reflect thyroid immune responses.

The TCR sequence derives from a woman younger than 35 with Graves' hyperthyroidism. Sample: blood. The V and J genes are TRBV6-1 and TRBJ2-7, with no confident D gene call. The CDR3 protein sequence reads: CASLAETFYEQYF. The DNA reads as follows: TGTGCCAGCTTGGCTGAGACTTTTTACGAGCAGTACTTC.